This TCR beta chain was profiled in a study of T cell responses to AZD1222 COVID-19 vaccine. Per the germline V gene, CDR1 is LNHDA and CDR2 is SQIVND (reference sequence). V was pared by 1 base and J by 2 bases, with 7 bases of the junction left unmatched. The CDR3 spans 16 residues. Broader study findings: Close to half of all spike-specific TCRs reportedly target regions of the variants that are unmutated. Clonal diversity may have been underestimated, and the donors were mostly white British, with more females than males. Spike-specific TCR breadth rose after two AZD1222 doses, and depth rose as well.

Generated by immunoSEQ multiplex PCR, the TCRdb table keeps only in-frame clones and is missing some. The repertoire has 150,000 or so clones, 85% to 90% of them found once; the top ten carry 5% to 6%. On this clone: Antigen specificity is unknown.

The chain combines TRBV19 with TRBJ2-7, with TRBD2 matching 8 bases. This TCR came from an adult in good health. The source was peripheral blood, collected on day 0 of MenACWY control vaccination. CDR3 region: CASSIGGGGPTYEQYF. The CDR3 nucleotides are TGTGCCAGTAGTATAGGGGGCGGGGGGCCCACCTACGAGCAGTACTTC.